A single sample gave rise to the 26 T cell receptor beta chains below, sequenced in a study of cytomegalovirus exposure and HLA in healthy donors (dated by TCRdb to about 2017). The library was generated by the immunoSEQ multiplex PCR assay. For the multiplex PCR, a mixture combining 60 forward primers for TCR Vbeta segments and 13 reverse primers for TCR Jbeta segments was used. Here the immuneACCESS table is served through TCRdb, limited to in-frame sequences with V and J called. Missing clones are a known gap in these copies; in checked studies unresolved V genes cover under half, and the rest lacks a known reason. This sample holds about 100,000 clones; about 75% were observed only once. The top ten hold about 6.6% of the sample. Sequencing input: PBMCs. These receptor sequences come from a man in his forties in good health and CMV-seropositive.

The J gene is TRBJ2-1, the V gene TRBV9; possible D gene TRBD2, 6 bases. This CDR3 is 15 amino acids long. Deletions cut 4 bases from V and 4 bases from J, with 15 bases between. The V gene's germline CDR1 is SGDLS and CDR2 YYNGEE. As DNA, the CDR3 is TGTGCCAGCAGCTCCGGGACTCCCGAGTACAATGAGCAGTTCTTC. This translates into CASSSGTPEYNEQFF.

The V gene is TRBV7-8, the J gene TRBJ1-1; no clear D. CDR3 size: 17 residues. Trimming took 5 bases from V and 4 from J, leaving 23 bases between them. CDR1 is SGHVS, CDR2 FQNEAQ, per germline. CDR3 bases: TGTGCCAGCAGCACAAGGACGGGGAATCGACGATCCACTGAAGCTTTCTTT. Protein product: CASSTRTGNRRSTEAFF.

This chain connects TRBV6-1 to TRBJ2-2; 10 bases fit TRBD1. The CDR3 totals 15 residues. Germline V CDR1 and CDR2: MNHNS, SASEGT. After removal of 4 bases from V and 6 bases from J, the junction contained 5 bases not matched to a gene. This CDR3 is CASSGQGAFSGELFF. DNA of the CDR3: TGTGCCAGCAGTGGACAGGGGGCGTTCTCCGGGGAGCTGTTTTTT.

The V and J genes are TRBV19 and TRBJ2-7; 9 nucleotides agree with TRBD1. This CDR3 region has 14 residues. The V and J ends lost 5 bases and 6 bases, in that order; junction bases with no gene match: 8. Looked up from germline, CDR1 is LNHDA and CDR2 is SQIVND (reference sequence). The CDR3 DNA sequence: TGTGCCAGTAGTCCCGACCGGGACAGGGCCGAGCAGTACTTC. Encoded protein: CASSPDRDRAEQYF.

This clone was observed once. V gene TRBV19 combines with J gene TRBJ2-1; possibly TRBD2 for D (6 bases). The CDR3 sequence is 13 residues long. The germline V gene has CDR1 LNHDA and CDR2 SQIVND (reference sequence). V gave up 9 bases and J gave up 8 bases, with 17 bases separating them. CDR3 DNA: TGTGCCAGCAAGGGACCGGGGAGGTATGAGCAGTTCTTC. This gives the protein CASKGPGRYEQFF. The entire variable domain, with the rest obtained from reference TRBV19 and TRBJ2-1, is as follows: DGGITQSPKYLFRKEGQNVTLSCEQNLNHDAMYWYRQDPGQGLRLIYYSQIVNDFQKGDIAEGYSVSREKKESFPLTVTSAQKNPTAFYLCASKGPGRYEQFFGPGTRLTVL.

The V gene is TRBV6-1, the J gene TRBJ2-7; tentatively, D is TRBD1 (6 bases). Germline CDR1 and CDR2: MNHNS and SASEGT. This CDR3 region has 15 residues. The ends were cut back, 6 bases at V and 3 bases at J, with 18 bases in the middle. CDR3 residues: CASSVSPGQDYEQYF. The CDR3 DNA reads TGTGCCAGCAGCGTTTCACCGGGACAAGACTACGAGCAGTACTTC.

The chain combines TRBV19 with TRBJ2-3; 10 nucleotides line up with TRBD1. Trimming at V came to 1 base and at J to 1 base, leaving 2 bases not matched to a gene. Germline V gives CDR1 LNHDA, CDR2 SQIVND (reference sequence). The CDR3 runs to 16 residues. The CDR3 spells CASSIGGTGGTDTQYF. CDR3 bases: TGTGCCAGTAGTATAGGGGGGACAGGGGGCACAGATACGCAGTATTTT. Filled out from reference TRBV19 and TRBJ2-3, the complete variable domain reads DGGITQSPKYLFRKEGQNVTLSCEQNLNHDAMYWYRQDPGQGLRLIYYSQIVNDFQKGDIAEGYSVSREKKESFPLTVTSAQKNPTAFYLCASSIGGTGGTDTQYFGPGTRLTVL.

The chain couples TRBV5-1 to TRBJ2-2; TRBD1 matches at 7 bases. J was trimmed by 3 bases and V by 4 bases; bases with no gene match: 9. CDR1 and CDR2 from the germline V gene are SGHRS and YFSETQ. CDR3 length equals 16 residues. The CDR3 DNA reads TGCGCCAGCAGCGCTCTACAGGGGCGGGACACCGGGGAGCTGTTTTTT. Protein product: CASSALQGRDTGELFF.

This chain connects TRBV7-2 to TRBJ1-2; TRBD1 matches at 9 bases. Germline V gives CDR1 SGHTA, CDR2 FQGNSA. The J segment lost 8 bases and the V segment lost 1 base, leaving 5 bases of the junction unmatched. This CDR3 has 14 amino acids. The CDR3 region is CASSLEQGARGYTF. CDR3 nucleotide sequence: TGTGCCAGCAGCTTAGAACAGGGGGCTCGGGGCTACACCTTC. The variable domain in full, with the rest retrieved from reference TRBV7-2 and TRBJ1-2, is GAGVSQSPSNKVTEKGKDVELRCDPISGHTALYWYRQSLGQGLEFLIYFQGNSAPDKSGLPSDRFSAERTGGSVSTLTIQRTQQEDSAVYLCASSLEQGARGYTFGSGTRLTVV.

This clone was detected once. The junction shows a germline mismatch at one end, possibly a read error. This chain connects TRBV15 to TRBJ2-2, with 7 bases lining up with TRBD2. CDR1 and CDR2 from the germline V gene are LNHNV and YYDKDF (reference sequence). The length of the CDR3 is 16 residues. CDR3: CATSSSGRGRTGKLFF. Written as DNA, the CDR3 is TGTGCCACCAGCAGTTCTGGGAGGGGACGGACCGGGAAGCTGTTTTTT.

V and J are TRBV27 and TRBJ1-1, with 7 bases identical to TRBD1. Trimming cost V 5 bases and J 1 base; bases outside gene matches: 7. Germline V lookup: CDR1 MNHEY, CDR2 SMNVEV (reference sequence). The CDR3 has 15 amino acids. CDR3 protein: CASSPSDRWNTEAFF. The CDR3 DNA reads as TGTGCCAGCAGTCCGTCGGACAGGTGGAACACTGAAGCTTTCTTT.

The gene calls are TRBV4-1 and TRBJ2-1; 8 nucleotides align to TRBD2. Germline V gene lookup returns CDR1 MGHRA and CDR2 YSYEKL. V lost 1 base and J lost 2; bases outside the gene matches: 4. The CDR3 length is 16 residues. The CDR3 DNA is TGCGCCAGCAGCCAAGCTTTGCGGGGGGCCTACAATGAGCAGTTCTTC. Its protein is CASSQALRGAYNEQFF.

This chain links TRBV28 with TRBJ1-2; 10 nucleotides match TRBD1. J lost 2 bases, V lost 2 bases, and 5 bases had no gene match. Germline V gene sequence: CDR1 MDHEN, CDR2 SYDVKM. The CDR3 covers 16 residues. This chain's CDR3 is CASSLMLGQGNYGYTF. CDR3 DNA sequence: TGTGCCAGCAGTTTAATGTTGGGACAGGGGAACTATGGCTACACCTTC.

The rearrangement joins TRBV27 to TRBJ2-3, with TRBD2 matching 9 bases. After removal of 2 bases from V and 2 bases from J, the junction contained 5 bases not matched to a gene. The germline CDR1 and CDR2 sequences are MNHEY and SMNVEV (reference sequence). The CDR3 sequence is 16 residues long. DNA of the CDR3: TGTGCCAGCAGTTTAGCAGCGGGAGGAAACACAGATACGCAGTATTTT. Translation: CASSLAAGGNTDTQYF.

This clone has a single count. The CDR3 is CASSQLLWGSIDGYTF. CDR3 nucleotides: TGCGCCAGCAGCCAATTATTATGGGGCAGCATCGATGGCTACACCTTC. This chain links TRBV4-1 with TRBJ1-2; TRBD1 might be the D (5 bases). The V end lost 2 bases, the J end lost 6 bases, and 19 bases lay between the germline ends. The V gene's germline CDR1 is MGHRA and CDR2 YSYEKL. The CDR3 sequence is 16 residues long.

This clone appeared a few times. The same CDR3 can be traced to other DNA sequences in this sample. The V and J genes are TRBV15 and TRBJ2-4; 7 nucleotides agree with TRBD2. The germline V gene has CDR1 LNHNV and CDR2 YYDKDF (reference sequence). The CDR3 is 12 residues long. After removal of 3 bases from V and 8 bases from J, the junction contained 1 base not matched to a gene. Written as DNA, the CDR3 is TGTGCCACCAGCAGGGGGGGGGACATTCAGTACTTC. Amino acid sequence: CATSRGGDIQYF.

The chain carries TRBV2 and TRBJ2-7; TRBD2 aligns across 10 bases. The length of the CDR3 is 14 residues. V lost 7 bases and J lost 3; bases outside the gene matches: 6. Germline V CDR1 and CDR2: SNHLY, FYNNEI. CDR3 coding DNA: TGTGCCAGCACTTTAAGCGGGGGGGACTACGAGCAGTACTTC. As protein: CASTLSGGDYEQYF.

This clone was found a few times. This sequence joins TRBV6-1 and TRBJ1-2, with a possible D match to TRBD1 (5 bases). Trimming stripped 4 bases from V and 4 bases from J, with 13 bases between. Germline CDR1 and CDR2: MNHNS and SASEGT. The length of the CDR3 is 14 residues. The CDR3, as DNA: TGTGCCAGCAGTGTTACCCGGGACTCCTATGGCTACACCTTC. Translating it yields CASSVTRDSYGYTF.

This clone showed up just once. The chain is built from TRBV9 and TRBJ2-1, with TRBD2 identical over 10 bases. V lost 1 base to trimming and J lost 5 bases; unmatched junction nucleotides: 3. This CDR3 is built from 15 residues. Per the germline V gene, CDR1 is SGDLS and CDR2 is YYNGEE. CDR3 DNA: TGTGCCAGCAGCGTAAGAACTAGCGGGAACAATGAGCAGTTCTTC. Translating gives CASSVRTSGNNEQFF.

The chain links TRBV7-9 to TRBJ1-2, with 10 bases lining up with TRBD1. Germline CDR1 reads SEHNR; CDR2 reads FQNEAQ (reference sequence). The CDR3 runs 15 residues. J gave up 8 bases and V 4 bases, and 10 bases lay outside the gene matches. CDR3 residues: CASSSPRDRGYGYTF. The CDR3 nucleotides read TGTGCCAGCAGCTCCCCCCGGGACAGGGGATACGGCTACACCTTC.

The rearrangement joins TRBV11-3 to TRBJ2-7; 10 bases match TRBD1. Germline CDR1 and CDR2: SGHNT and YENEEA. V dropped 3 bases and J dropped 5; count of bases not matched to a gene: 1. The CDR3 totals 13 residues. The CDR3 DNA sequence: TGTGCCAGCAGCTTGGGACAGGGGCACGAGCAGTACTTC. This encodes CASSLGQGHEQYF.

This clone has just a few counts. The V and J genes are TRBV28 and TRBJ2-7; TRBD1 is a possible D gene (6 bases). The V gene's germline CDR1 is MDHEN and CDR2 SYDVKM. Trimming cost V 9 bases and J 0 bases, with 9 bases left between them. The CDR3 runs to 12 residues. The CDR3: CASRTASYEQYF. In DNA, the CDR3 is TGTGCCAGTAGGACAGCCTCCTACGAGCAGTACTTC.

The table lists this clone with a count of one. CDR3 amino acids: CSVESPGGPSLGNEQFF. DNA of the CDR3: TGCAGCGTTGAGTCCCCGGGAGGTCCGTCCCTTGGCAATGAGCAGTTCTTC. The V call is TRBV29-1, the J call TRBJ2-1, with 7 bases aligning to TRBD2. Germline V gives CDR1 SQVTM, CDR2 ANQGSEA. CDR3 length: 17 amino acids. V trimming: 3 bases; J trimming: 6 bases; junction bases outside the gene matches: 17.

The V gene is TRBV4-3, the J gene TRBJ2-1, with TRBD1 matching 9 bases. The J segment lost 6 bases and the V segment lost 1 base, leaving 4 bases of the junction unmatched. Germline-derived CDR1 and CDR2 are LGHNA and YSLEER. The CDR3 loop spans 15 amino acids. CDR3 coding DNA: TGCGCCAGCAGCCAAGCAGGGACAGGGCGCAATGAGCAGTTCTTC. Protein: CASSQAGTGRNEQFF.

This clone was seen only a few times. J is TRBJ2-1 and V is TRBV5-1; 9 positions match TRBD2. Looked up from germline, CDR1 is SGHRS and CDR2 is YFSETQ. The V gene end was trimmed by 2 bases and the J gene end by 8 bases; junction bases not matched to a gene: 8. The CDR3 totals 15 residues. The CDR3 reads CASSLAGGKVDEQFF. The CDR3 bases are TGCGCCAGCAGCTTAGCGGGAGGCAAAGTCGATGAGCAGTTCTTC.

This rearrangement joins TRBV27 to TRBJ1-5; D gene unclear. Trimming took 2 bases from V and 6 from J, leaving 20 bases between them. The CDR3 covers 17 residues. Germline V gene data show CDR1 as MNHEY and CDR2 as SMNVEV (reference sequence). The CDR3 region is CASSLTSYSFGGQPQHF. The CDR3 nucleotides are TGTGCCAGCAGTTTAACGAGCTACTCCTTTGGAGGTCAGCCCCAGCATTTT.